Presented here are 14 T cell receptor beta chains from one specimen sequenced in a study of cytomegalovirus exposure and HLA in healthy donors. Primers: 60 Vbeta forward and 13 Jbeta reverse. Libraries were prepared by immunoSEQ multiplex PCR; TCRdb keeps only in-frame clonotypes and omits some of them. The top ten hold approximately 1.5% of the sample, which has tens of thousands of clones, roughly 74% seen once. Material for sequencing was PBMCs. Every receptor here comes from a female donor in good health and CMV-seronegative.

CDR3 in amino acids: CASSWTGNYEQYF. The CDR3 DNA is TGTGCCAGCAGTTGGACAGGGAACTACGAGCAGTACTTC. This chain uses TRBV28 with TRBJ2-7, with 8 bases fitting TRBD1. In germline, CDR1 is MDHEN, CDR2 SYDVKM. V lost 4 bases to trimming and J lost 3 bases; unmatched junction nucleotides: 2. The CDR3 contains 13 residues.

The chain has TRBV5-1 and TRBJ2-5; 7 positions match TRBD1. This CDR3 is built from 14 residues. Germline values: CDR1 SGHRS, CDR2 YFSETQ. With 1 base clipped from V and 5 bases from J, the junction kept 5 bases outside the gene matches. The chain's CDR3 is CASSLKGGWETQYF. CDR3 nucleotide sequence: TGCGCCAGCAGCTTGAAAGGGGGCTGGGAGACCCAGTACTTC.

A few counts support this clone. This rearrangement joins TRBV5-1 to TRBJ2-6; D is uncertain. The CDR3 spans 13 residues. Germline V gene lookup returns CDR1 SGHRS and CDR2 YFSETQ. V lost 5 bases and J lost 4, with 7 bases in between. The CDR3 spells CASSSEGANVLTF. CDR3 bases: TGCGCCAGCAGTTCGGAGGGGGCCAACGTCCTGACTTTC.

This clone was counted a few times. V usage is TRBV7-3 and J usage is TRBJ2-3, with TRBD2 matching 9 bases. The trim removed 9 bases at V and 6 bases at J, leaving 10 bases unmatched. Germline V gene lookup returns CDR1 SGHTA and CDR2 FQGTGA. This CDR3 has 14 amino acids. CDR3 in amino acids: CASAGGPGADTQYF. The CDR3 nucleotides are TGTGCCAGTGCGGGGGGGCCGGGTGCGGATACGCAGTATTTT. The variable domain in full, completed from reference TRBV7-3 and TRBJ2-3, reads GAGVSQTPSNKVTEKGKYVELRCDPISGHTALYWYRQSLGQGPEFLIYFQGTGAADDSGLPNDRFFAVRPEGSVSTLKIQRTERGDSAVYLCASAGGPGADTQYFGPGTRLTVL.

V gene TRBV21-1 combines with J gene TRBJ2-1; no DNA check was done on the table's D call, TRBD1. TRBV21-1 is designated a pseudogene. The CDR3 spans 14 residues. The CDR3 DNA follows: TGTGCCAGCAGCTCGCAGGGTGAGATCGATGAGCAGTTCTTC. This translates into CASSSQGEIDEQFF.

J is TRBJ2-1 and V is TRBV19; a possible D gene is TRBD2 (6 bases). This CDR3 spans 13 amino acids. The V end was cut by 6 bases, the J end by 6 bases, with 12 bases between. Germline CDR1 reads LNHDA; CDR2 reads SQIVND (reference sequence). The DNA for the CDR3 is TGTGCCAGTAGCGCGACTAGATTCAATGAGCAGTTCTTC. Its protein is CASSATRFNEQFF.

The chain combines TRBV21-1 with TRBJ2-5; the table's D call of TRBD2 was not tested on the DNA. TRBV21-1 is marked as a pseudogene. The CDR3 has 15 amino acids. The CDR3 loop is CASSKVCGDQETQYF. The CDR3 region has the DNA TGTGCCAGCAGCAAAGTATGCGGGGACCAAGAGACCCAGTACTTC.

The rearrangement joins TRBV18 to TRBJ2-7; D is possibly TRBD1 (6 bases). CDR1 is KGHSH, CDR2 LQKENI, per germline. The CDR3 length is 15 residues. V lost 5 bases and J 0 bases, leaving 14 bases between the germline ends. The chain's CDR3 is CASSIRTELSYEQYF. In DNA, the CDR3 is TGTGCCAGCTCAATTCGGACAGAACTCTCCTACGAGCAGTACTTC.

J is TRBJ2-1 and V is TRBV7-8; the match to TRBD2 covers 13 bases. Trimming removed 5 bases from V and 0 bases from J; junction bases left unmatched: 10. Germline loops: CDR1 SGHVS, CDR2 FQNEAQ. CDR3 length equals 19 residues. CDR3 coding DNA: TGTGCCAGCAGCACCCAGACTAGCGGGGGGACCAGCTCCTACAATGAGCAGTTCTTC. Its protein is CASSTQTSGGTSSYNEQFF.

This chain links TRBV6-1 with TRBJ2-7; 13 bases match TRBD2. V was clipped by 9 bases and J by 4 bases; unmatched bases: 6. The CDR3 contains 14 residues. Germline V gene data show CDR1 as MNHNS and CDR2 as SASEGT. This chain's CDR3 is CASTWTSGGYEQYF. The DNA of the CDR3 is TGTGCCAGTACTTGGACTAGCGGGGGTTACGAGCAGTACTTC.

The chain combines TRBV6-6 with TRBJ2-7; 11 nucleotides agree with TRBD1. The ends lost 6 bases at V and 5 bases at J; junction bases unmatched: 9. The length of the CDR3 is 15 residues. The germline CDR1 and CDR2 sequences are MNHNY and SVGAGI (reference sequence). DNA for the CDR3: TGTGCCAGCAGACCCAGGACAGGGGGCGCGGACGAGCAGTACTTC. It translates to CASRPRTGGADEQYF.

This clone appeared a single time. The rearrangement joins TRBV7-2 to TRBJ1-6; 7 nucleotides line up with TRBD1. CDR3 size: 13 residues. Germline values: CDR1 SGHTA, CDR2 FQGNSA. V lost 1 base and J lost 9; bases outside the gene matches: 0. The CDR3 loop reads CASSLGQGSPLHF. The CDR3 nucleotides are TGTGCCAGCAGCTTAGGACAGGGTTCACCCCTCCACTTT.

The chain recombines TRBV4-1 with TRBJ2-1, with 8 bases aligning to TRBD2. The CDR3 runs to 16 residues. CDR1 MGHRA and CDR2 YSYEKL come from the germline V gene. V dropped 0 bases and J dropped 4; count of bases not matched to a gene: 5. Here the CDR3 reads CASSQDNGGEYNEQFF. The CDR3 nucleotides are TGCGCCAGCAGCCAAGATAACGGGGGGGAATACAATGAGCAGTTCTTC.

This clone was counted only a few times. This rearrangement joins TRBV10-1 to TRBJ1-1; no firm D call. Trimming removed 2 bases from V and 5 bases from J, with 6 bases in between. The germline CDR1 and CDR2 sequences are WNHNN and SYGVQD (reference sequence). The CDR3 spans 12 residues. CDR3 protein: CASSEEMTEAFF. Written as DNA, the CDR3 is TGCGCCAGCAGTGAGGAGATGACTGAAGCTTTCTTT.